This is a list of T cell receptor beta chains from one sample in a study of shared clonotypes between healthy human individuals. Repertoires were generated with immunoSEQ multiplex PCR, while TCRdb's copy carries only in-frame clones and drops some. The table lists about 2,500,000 clones, 85% to 95% of them singletons. Sequenced: naive CD4+ T cells sorted from blood. The source of these receptors is a man younger than 30 in good health. Each CDR3 is given with its conserved first and last residue. The order of the fields is CDR3 DNA, CDR3 protein, clone size, V gene, D gene, J gene. The D gene is left open where the match is weak. Clone size is given for some rows only: seen once, a few or many times, or a class if the clone is expanded.

TGTGCCAGCAGCCCAAGGACAGGGCTTGGGGGCACTGAAGCTTTCTTT	CASSPRTGLGGTEAFF	once	TRBV7-9	TRBD1	TRBJ1-1
TGTGCCAGCTCACCACCGCAGAGCTCCTACGAGCAGTACTTC	CASSPPQSSYEQYF	-	TRBV18	-	TRBJ2-7
TGTGCCAGCAGTCCGACGGAAAGGAGGCCCAATCAGCCCCAGCATTTT	CASSPTERRPNQPQHF	-	TRBV27	-	TRBJ1-5
TGCGCCAGCAGCCCCTACGCGGGACAGGGGGTCTACGAGCAGTACTTC	CASSPYAGQGVYEQYF	-	TRBV4-3	TRBD1	TRBJ2-7
TGTGCCAGCAGCCTGGACGGTAGCACAGATACGCAGTATTTT	CASSLDGSTDTQYF	-	TRBV11-2	-	TRBJ2-3
TGTGCCAGCAGTTCCACTCGACGGGTGAGCAATCAGCCCCAGCATTTT	CASSSTRRVSNQPQHF	-	TRBV28	-	TRBJ1-5
TGTGCCAGCAGTTACTACAGGGGGCCAAACACTGAAGCTTTCTTT	CASSYYRGPNTEAFF	-	TRBV27	TRBD1	TRBJ1-1
TGTGCCAGCCGGTGGGGGGGAGGAGACACCGGGGAGCTGTTTTTT	CASRWGGGDTGELFF	-	TRBV6-1	TRBD2	TRBJ2-2
TGTGCCAGCAGCGTAGCAGATTCTGGAAACACCATATATTTT	CASSVADSGNTIYF	few	TRBV9	-	TRBJ1-3
TGTGCCAGCAGTGATGGTAGCGGGGGCTCCTACGAGCAGTACTTC	CASSDGSGGSYEQYF	-	TRBV6-1	TRBD2	TRBJ2-7
TGTGCCAGCAGCCAAGGTCAGAGCAGCACAGATACGCAGTATTTT	CASSQGQSSTDTQYF	-	TRBV14	-	TRBJ2-3
TGTGCCAGCACCTGGGGCAGAAACACCGGGGAGCTGTTTTTT	CASTWGRNTGELFF	-	TRBV2	-	TRBJ2-2
TGTGCCAGCAGCTTAGGGCAGTTAAGGTACAATGAGCAGTTCTTC	CASSLGQLRYNEQFF	-	TRBV7-2	-	TRBJ2-1
TGTGCCAGCAGTTCCATAGCGGGAGCCTACGAGCAGTACTTC	CASSSIAGAYEQYF	-	TRBV27	TRBD2	TRBJ2-7